The present entry profiles one T cell receptor (beta chain) with its context. Its specificity is not known. Without exception, participants with HIV were treated in the United States. The CDR3 spans 14 residues. The V and J ends lost 0 bases and 7 bases respectively, with 12 bases between them. From germline, CDR1 is MGHRA and CDR2 YSYEKL. The assay used was immunoSEQ (version v3.0), run at survey level. Profiling relied on immunoSEQ multiplex PCR, and the TCRdb table lists in-frame clones only, not all of them. The sample includes roughly 15,000 clones, 88% of them seen just once. The data were obtained in a study of long-term antiretroviral therapy in people with HIV. Study-level information: Some samples came about a decade before the 2015 immediate-ART recommendation, and these were the earliest.

General study findings and limits: For ART adherence, viral resistance and therapy changes, no data were available. Comparison with controls showed narrower CDR3 length ranges in HIV repertoires.

The TCR originated in a man between 35 and 55 years old with HIV. Sequenced here: unsorted PBMCs, sampled 6.2 years after starting antiretroviral therapy. The genes are TRBV4-1 and TRBJ1-1, with unresolved D. Here the CDR3 reads CASSQEGEGIEAFF. CDR3 nucleotide sequence: TGCGCCAGCAGCCAAGAAGGAGAGGGAATTGAAGCTTTCTTT.